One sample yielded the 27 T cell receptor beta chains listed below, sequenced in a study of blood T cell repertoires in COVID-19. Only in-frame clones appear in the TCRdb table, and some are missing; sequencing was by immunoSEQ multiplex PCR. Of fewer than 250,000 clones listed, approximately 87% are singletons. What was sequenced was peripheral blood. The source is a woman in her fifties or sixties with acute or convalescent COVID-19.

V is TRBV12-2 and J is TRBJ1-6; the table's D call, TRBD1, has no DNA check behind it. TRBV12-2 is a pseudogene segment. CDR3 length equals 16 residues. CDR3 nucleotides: TGTGCAAGTCGCAAAGACAGGGGGACGTATAATTCACCCCTCCACTTT. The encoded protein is CASRKDRGTYNSPLHF.

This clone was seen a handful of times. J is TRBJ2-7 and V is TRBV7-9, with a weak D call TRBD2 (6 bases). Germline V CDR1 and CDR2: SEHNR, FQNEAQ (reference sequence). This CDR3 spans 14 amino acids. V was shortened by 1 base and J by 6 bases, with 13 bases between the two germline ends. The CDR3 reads CASSLVAGTAEQYF. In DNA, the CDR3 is TGTGCCAGCAGCTTAGTCGCGGGAACAGCCGAGCAGTACTTC.

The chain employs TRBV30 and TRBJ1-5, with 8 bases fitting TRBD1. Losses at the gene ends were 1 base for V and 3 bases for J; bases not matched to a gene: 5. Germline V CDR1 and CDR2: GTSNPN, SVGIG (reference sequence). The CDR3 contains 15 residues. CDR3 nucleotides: TGTGCCTGGAGTGAAGGGACAGGACACAATCAGCCCCAGCATTTT. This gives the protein CAWSEGTGHNQPQHF.

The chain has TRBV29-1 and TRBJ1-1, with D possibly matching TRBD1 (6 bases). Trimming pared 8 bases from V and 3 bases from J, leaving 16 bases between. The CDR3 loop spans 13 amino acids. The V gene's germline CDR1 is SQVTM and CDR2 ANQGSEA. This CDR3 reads CSPTGAGDTEAFF. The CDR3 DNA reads TGCAGCCCCACTGGGGCAGGGGACACTGAAGCTTTCTTT.

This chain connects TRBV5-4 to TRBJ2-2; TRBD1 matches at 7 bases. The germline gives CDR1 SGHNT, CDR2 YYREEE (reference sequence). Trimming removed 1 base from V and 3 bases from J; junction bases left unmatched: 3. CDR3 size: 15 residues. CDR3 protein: CASSLKQGDTGELFF. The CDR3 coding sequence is TGTGCCAGCAGCTTGAAGCAGGGGGACACCGGGGAGCTGTTTTTT.

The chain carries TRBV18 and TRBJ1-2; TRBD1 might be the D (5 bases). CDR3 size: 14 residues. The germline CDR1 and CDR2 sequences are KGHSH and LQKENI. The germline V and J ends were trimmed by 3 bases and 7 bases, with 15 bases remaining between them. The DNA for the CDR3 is TGTGCCAGCTCACCTAGCGGGACCGTCACTGGCTACACCTTC. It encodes CASSPSGTVTGYTF.

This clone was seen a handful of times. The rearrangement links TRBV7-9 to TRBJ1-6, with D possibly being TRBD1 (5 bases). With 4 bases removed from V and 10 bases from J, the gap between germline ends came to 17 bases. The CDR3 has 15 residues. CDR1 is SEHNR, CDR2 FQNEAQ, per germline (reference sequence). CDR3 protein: CASSSRGGIWSPLHF. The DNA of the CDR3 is TGTGCCAGCAGCTCCCGGGGGGGGATATGGTCACCCCTCCACTTT.

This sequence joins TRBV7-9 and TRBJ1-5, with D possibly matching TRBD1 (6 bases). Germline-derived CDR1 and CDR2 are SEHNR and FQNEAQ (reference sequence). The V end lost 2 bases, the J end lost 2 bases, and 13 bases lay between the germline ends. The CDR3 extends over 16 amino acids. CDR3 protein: CASSLQGGGGNQPQHF. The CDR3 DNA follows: TGTGCCAGCAGCTTACAGGGTGGGGGCGGCAATCAGCCCCAGCATTTT.

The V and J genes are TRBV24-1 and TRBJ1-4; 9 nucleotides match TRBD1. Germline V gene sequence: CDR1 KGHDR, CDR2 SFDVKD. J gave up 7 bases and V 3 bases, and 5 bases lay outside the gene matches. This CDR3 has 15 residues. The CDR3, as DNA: TGTGCCACCAGTGATCCCGGACAGGGGAGTGAAAAACTGTTTTTT. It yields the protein CATSDPGQGSEKLFF.

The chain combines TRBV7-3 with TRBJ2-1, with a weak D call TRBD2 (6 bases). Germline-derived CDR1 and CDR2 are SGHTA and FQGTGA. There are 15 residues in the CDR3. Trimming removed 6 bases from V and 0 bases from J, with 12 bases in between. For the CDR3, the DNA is TGTGCCAGCAGTCAAGCGGGTCTCTCCTACAATGAGCAGTTCTTC. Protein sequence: CASSQAGLSYNEQFF.

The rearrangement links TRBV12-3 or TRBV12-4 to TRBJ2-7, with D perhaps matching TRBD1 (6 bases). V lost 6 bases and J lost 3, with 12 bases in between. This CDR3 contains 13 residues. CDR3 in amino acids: CASSILDSYEQYF. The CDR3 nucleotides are TGTGCCAGCAGCATCCTGGACAGCTACGAGCAGTACTTC.

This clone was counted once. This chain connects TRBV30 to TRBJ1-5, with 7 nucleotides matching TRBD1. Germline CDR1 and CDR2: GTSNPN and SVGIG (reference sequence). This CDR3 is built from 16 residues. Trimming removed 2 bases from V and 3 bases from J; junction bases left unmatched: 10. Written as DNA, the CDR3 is TGTGCCTGGAGTCTACAGGGGTTGGGGTCCAATCAGCCCCAGCATTTT. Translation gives CAWSLQGLGSNQPQHF.

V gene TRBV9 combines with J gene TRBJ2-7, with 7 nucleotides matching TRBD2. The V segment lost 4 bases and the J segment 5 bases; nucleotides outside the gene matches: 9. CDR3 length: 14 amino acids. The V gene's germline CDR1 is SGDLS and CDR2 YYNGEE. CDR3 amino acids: CASSTSVGGDEQYF. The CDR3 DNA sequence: TGTGCCAGCAGCACCTCTGTGGGAGGGGACGAGCAGTACTTC.

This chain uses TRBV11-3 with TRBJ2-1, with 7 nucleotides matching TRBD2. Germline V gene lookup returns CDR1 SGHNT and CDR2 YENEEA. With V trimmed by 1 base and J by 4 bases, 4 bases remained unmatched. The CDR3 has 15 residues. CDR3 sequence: CASSLGTRGYNEQFF. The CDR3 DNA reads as TGTGCCAGCAGCTTAGGGACTAGGGGATACAATGAGCAGTTCTTC.

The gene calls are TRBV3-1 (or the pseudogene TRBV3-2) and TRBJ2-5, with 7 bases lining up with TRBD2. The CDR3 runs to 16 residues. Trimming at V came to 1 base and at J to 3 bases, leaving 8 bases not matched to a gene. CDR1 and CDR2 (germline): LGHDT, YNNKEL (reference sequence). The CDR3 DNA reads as TGTGCCAGCAGCCAAGGGCTAGCGGTGGGGGAAGAGACCCAGTACTTC. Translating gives CASSQGLAVGEETQYF.

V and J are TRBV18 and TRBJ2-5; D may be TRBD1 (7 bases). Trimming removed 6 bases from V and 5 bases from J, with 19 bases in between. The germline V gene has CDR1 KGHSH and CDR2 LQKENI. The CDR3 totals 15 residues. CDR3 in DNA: TGTGCCAGCTCGCCCGGAGGAGCAGGGGGGGAGACCCAGTACTTC. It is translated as CASSPGGAGGETQYF.

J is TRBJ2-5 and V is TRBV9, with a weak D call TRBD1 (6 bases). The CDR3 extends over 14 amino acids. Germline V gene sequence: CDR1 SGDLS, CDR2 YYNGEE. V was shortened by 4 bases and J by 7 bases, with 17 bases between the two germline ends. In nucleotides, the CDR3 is TGTGCCAGCAGCCCGGGGCTGGGGGCGGGGACCCAGTACTTC. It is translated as CASSPGLGAGTQYF.

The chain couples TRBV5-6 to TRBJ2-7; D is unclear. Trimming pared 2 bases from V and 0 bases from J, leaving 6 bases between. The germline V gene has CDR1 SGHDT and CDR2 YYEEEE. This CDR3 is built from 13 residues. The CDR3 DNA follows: TGTGCCAGCAGCTTTGTCAACTCCTACGAGCAGTACTTC. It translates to CASSFVNSYEQYF.

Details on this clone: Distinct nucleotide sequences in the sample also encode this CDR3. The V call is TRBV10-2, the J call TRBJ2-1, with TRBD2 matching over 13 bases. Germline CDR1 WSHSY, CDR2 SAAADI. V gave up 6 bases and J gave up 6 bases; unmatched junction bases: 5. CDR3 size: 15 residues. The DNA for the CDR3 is TGCGCCAGCAGGGAACTAGCGGGGGGGAGCAATGAGCAGTTCTTC. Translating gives CASRELAGGSNEQFF.

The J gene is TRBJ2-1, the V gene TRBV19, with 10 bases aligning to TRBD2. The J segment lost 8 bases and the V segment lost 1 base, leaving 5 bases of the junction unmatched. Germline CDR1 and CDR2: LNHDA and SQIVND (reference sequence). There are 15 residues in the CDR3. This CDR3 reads CASSIGLAGADEQFF. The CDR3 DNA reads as TGTGCCAGTAGTATAGGGCTAGCGGGAGCGGATGAGCAGTTCTTC.

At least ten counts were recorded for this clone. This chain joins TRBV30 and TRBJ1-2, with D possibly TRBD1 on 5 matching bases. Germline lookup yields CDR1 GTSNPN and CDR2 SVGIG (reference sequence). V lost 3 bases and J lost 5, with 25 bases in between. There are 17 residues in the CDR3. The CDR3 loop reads CAWRPGRGLWGKYGYTF. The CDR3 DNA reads TGTGCCTGGAGGCCCGGCCGGGGGTTGTGGGGCAAATATGGCTACACCTTC.

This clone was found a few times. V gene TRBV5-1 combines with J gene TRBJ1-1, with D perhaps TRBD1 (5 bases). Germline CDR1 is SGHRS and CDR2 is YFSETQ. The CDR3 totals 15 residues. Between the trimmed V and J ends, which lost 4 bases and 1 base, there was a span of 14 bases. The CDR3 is CASSAPGWGNTEAFF. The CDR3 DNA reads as TGCGCCAGCAGCGCGCCAGGGTGGGGGAACACTGAAGCTTTCTTT.

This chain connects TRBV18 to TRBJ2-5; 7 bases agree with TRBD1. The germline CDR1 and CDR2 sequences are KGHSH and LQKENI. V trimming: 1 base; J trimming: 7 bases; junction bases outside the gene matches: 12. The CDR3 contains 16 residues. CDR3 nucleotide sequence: TGTGCCAGCTCACCACGCAGTAACCCCCCAGGGGGGACCCAGTACTTC. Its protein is CASSPRSNPPGGTQYF.

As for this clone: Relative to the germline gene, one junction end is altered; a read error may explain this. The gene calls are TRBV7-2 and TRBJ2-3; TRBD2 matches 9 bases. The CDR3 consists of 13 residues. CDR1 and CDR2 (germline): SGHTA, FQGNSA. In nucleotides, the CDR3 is TGTGCCACCAGCGGGAGGCCCTCAGATACGCAGTATTTT. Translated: CATSGRPSDTQYF.

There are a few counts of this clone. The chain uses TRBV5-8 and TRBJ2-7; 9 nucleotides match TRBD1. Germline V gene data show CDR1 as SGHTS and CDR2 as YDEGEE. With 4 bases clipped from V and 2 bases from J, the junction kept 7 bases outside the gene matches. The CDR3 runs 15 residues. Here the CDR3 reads CASSVPGQGPYEQYF. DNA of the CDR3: TGTGCCAGCAGCGTACCGGGACAGGGCCCCTACGAGCAGTACTTC.

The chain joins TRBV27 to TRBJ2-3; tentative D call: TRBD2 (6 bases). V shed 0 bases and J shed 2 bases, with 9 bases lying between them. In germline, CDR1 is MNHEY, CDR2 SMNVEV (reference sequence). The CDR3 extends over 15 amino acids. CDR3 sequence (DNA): TGTGCCAGCAGTTTATCGAGGAGGGACACAGATACGCAGTATTTT. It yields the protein CASSLSRRDTDTQYF.

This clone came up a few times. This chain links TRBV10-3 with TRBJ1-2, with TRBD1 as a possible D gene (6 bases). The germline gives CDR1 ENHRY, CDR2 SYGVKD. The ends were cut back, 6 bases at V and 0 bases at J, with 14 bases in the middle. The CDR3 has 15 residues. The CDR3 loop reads CAISQLQGSNYGYTF. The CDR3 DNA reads TGTGCCATCAGCCAACTACAGGGCTCTAACTATGGCTACACCTTC.